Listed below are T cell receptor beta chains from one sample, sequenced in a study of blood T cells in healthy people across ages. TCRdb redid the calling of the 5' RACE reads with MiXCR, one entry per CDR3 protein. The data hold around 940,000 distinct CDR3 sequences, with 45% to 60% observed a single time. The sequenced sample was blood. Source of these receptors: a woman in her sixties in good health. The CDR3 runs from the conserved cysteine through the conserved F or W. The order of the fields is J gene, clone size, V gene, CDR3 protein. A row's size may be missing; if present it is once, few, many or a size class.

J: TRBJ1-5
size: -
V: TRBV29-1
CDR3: CSVGTGGSNQPQHF

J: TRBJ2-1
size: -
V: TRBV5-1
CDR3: CASSSQDGGNEQFF

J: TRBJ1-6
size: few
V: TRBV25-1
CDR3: CASRMDRTPSSYNSPLHF

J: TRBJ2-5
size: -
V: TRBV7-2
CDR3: CASRNMWEETQYF

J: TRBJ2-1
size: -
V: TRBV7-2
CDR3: CASSRTSTERVSNEQFF

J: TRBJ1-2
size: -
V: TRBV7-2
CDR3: CASSLSTAQGDYGYTF

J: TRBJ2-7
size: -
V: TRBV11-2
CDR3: CASSLSGYPWRRAYEQYF

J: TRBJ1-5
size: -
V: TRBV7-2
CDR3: CASSIQHVGGQPQHF

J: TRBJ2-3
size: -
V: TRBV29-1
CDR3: CSVGEAGDTQYF

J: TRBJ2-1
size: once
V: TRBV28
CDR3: CASSLVLAGGSSYNEQFF

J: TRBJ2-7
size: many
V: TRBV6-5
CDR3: CASSYAGESYEQYF

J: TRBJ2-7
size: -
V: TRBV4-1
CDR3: CASSHLRDRGHEQYF

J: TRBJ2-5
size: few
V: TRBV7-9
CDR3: CASSREGQSQETQYF

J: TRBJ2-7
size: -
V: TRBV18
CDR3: CASSPSGGFDEQYF

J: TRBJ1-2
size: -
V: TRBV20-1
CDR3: CSATLGGPLDGYTF

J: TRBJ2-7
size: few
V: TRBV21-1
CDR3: CASGIFSGKFSEQYF

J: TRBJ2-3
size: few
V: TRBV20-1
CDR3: CSARFVQAPQTTDTQYF

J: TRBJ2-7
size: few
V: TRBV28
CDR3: CASSLEGLPYEQYF

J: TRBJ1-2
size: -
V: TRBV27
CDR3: CASSLNRRERGYTF

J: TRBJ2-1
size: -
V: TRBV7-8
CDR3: CASSAQGGINNEQFF

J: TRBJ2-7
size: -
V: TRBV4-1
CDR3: CASSPLHLAGGYEQYF

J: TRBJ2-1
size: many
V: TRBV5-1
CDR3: CASSSHNEQFF